These 18 T cell receptor beta chains were all obtained from the same sample, sequenced in a study of cytomegalovirus exposure and HLA in healthy donors. The PCR employed 60 Vbeta primers together with 13 Jbeta primers. Profiling relied on immunoSEQ multiplex PCR, and the TCRdb table lists in-frame clones only, not all of them. The data hold fewer than 250,000 clones, with 75% to 85% observed a single time. Material for sequencing was PBMCs. The receptors shown here come from a male donor in good health and CMV-seropositive.

V usage is TRBV7-8 and J usage is TRBJ2-5; D remains unclear. CDR1 SGHVS and CDR2 FQNEAQ come from the germline V gene. V was pared by 1 base and J by 5 bases, with 11 bases between. This CDR3 region has 14 residues. CDR3 DNA sequence: TGTGCCAGCAGCTTAGTAGAGGTTCGGGAGACCCAGTACTTC. As protein: CASSLVEVRETQYF.

The chain is built from TRBV5-1 and TRBJ2-1, with a weak D call TRBD2 (5 bases). The CDR3 spans 13 residues. Germline V gene data show CDR1 as SGHRS and CDR2 as YFSETQ. V was clipped by 5 bases and J by 5 bases, with 11 bases between them. CDR3 region: CASSEQRNNEQFF. DNA of the CDR3: TGCGCCAGCAGTGAGCAGCGGAACAATGAGCAGTTCTTC.

The chain is built from TRBV7-3 and TRBJ1-1; D gene uncertain. The CDR3 contains 15 residues. Trimming took off 5 bases at V and 1 base at J, with 14 bases between the two ends. Germline assignment: CDR1 SGHTA and CDR2 FQGTGA. The DNA for the CDR3 is TGTGCCAGCAGCCCCAGTGCACACCCGAACACTGAAGCTTTCTTT. Translated: CASSPSAHPNTEAFF.

This chain connects TRBV4-3 to TRBJ2-7; 7 nucleotides line up with TRBD2. Germline lookup yields CDR1 LGHNA and CDR2 YSLEER. The CDR3 sequence is 16 residues long. The V gene end was trimmed by 5 bases and the J gene end by 6 bases; junction bases not matched to a gene: 16. CDR3 bases: TGCGCCAGCAGCGATGGAAGGGGCGGGAGTTTGGCCGAGCAGTACTTC. Its protein is CASSDGRGGSLAEQYF.

The rearrangement uses TRBV19 and TRBJ1-2, with 9 bases identical to TRBD1. The CDR3 has 15 amino acids. The germline V gene has CDR1 LNHDA and CDR2 SQIVND (reference sequence). The J segment lost 4 bases and the V segment lost 7 bases, leaving 10 bases of the junction unmatched. As DNA, the CDR3 is TGTGCCAGTATCCTTTCGGGACAGGGACCCTATGGCTACACCTTC. It is translated as CASILSGQGPYGYTF.

The chain employs TRBV7-8 and TRBJ2-1, with D perhaps matching TRBD1 (6 bases). Germline values: CDR1 SGHVS, CDR2 FQNEAQ. The ends were cut back, 0 bases at V and 5 bases at J, with 17 bases in the middle. CDR3 length: 17 residues. CDR3 sequence (DNA): TGTGCCAGCAGCTTAGCTCCCCGGCAGGGGCAAAACAATGAGCAGTTCTTC. This translates into CASSLAPRQGQNNEQFF.

The chain is built from TRBV6-4 and TRBJ2-5; TRBD2 agrees at 8 bases. CDR1 is MRHNA, CDR2 SNTAGT, per germline. Trimming removed 0 bases from V and 2 bases from J; junction bases left unmatched: 5. This CDR3 is built from 16 residues. CDR3 in amino acids: CASSDSHREGQETQYF. CDR3 coding DNA: TGTGCCAGCAGTGACTCACATCGGGAGGGACAAGAGACCCAGTACTTC.

This clone has only one observation. The rearrangement links TRBV28 to TRBJ1-2; D ambiguous. Germline V lookup: CDR1 MDHEN, CDR2 SYDVKM. The V and J ends lost 1 base and 1 base respectively, with 25 bases between them. The CDR3 runs to 20 residues. CDR3 protein: CASSLFLRGSTGSGNYGYTF. DNA for the CDR3: TGTGCCAGCAGTTTATTCCTCCGGGGATCCACGGGGTCGGGTAACTATGGCTACACCTTC.

This chain connects TRBV19 to TRBJ2-2, with D maybe TRBD1 (5 bases). The CDR3 is 16 residues long. The V end was cut by 3 bases, the J end by 2 bases, with 13 bases between. CDR1 and CDR2 from the germline V gene are LNHDA and SQIVND (reference sequence). This chain's CDR3 is CASSIGAAVNTGELFF. The CDR3 DNA reads TGTGCCAGTAGTATTGGGGCTGCCGTTAACACCGGGGAGCTGTTTTTT.

This chain uses TRBV7-3 with TRBJ2-2; perhaps TRBD1 as D (5 bases). Trimming cost V 5 bases and J 11 bases, with 15 bases left between them. There are 13 residues in the CDR3. CDR1 SGHTA and CDR2 FQGTGA come from the germline V gene. The CDR3 DNA reads as TGTGCCAGCAGCCTATTTCAACAGGCAGAGCTGTTTTTT. Translating gives CASSLFQQAELFF.

The gene calls are TRBV18 and TRBJ1-3; 10 bases are a match to TRBD1. Per the germline V gene, CDR1 is KGHSH and CDR2 is LQKENI. This CDR3 contains 20 residues. The J segment lost 0 bases and the V segment lost 1 base, leaving 12 bases of the junction unmatched. The CDR3 DNA follows: TGTGCCAGCTCACCACGCCTTCGTGGACAGGGGGGAATCTCTGGAAACACCATATATTTT. Translation: CASSPRLRGQGGISGNTIYF.

The chain's CDR3 is CSARDPNTQYF. The CDR3 region has the DNA TGCAGTGCTAGAGATCCAAATACGCAGTATTTT. J is TRBJ2-3 and V is TRBV20-1, with unresolved D. Germline-derived CDR1 and CDR2 are DFQATT and SNEGSKA (reference sequence). V lost 0 bases to trimming and J lost 7 bases, with 5 bases between them. The CDR3 covers 11 residues.

The V call is TRBV7-9, the J call TRBJ1-1; 7 nucleotides line up with TRBD1. CDR1 and CDR2 from the germline V gene are SEHNR and FQNEAQ (reference sequence). The CDR3 sequence is 13 residues long. After removal of 6 bases from V and 2 bases from J, the junction contained 3 bases not matched to a gene. The CDR3 spells CASSEGGNTEAFF. CDR3 coding DNA: TGTGCCAGCAGTGAAGGGGGCAACACTGAAGCTTTCTTT. Full variable domain (remainder filled in from reference TRBV7-9 and TRBJ1-1): DTGVSQNPRHKITKRGQNVTFRCDPISEHNRLYWYRQTLGQGPEFLTYFQNEAQLEKSRLLSDRFSAERPKGSFSTLEIQRTEQGDSAMYLCASSEGGNTEAFFGQGTRLTVV.

The sample holds a few counts of this clone. The V call is TRBV19, the J call TRBJ2-1; 10 positions match TRBD1. J gave up 3 bases and V 7 bases, and 9 bases lay outside the gene matches. The germline V gene has CDR1 LNHDA and CDR2 SQIVND (reference sequence). The CDR3 extends over 16 amino acids. CDR3 DNA: TGTGCCAGTACCGCTCCTCGGGACAGGGGCTACAATGAGCAGTTCTTC. Its translation: CASTAPRDRGYNEQFF. The full variable domain, with the rest looked up from reference TRBV19 and TRBJ2-1, is DGGITQSPKYLFRKEGQNVTLSCEQNLNHDAMYWYRQDPGQGLRLIYYSQIVNDFQKGDIAEGYSVSREKKESFPLTVTSAQKNPTAFYLCASTAPRDRGYNEQFFGPGTRLTVL.

The chain links TRBV13 to TRBJ2-3; 8 nucleotides line up with TRBD2. The germline CDR1 and CDR2 sequences are PRHDT and FYEKMQ (reference sequence). J lost 6 bases, V lost 5 bases, and 13 bases had no gene match. The CDR3 contains 16 residues. CDR3 bases: TGTGCCAGCAGCCCCCCGGGGACGGGAGGGCCGGATACGCAGTATTTT. Its protein product is CASSPPGTGGPDTQYF.

The chain links TRBV4-3 to TRBJ2-1, with 7 bases fitting TRBD2. This CDR3 comprises 18 residues. In germline, CDR1 is LGHNA, CDR2 YSLEER. Trimming cost V 1 base and J 0 bases; bases outside gene matches: 9. CDR3: CASSQVRGLPSSYNEQFF. The CDR3 nucleotides are TGCGCCAGCAGCCAAGTGAGGGGACTACCCAGCTCCTACAATGAGCAGTTCTTC.

This clone was seen once. The chain uses TRBV11-2 and TRBJ2-3, with D perhaps TRBD2 (5 bases). Looked up from germline, CDR1 is SGHAT and CDR2 is FQNNGV. The CDR3 has 15 amino acids. Between the trimmed V and J ends, which lost 7 bases and 2 bases, there was a span of 16 bases. In nucleotides, the CDR3 is TGTGCCAGCATGAGAAGAGGCGGGTACACAGATACGCAGTATTTT. Amino acids: CASMRRGGYTDTQYF.

V gene TRBV7-2 combines with J gene TRBJ2-7, with D possibly TRBD2 on 6 matching bases. V lost 1 base and J lost 2, with 12 bases in between. Germline CDR1 reads SGHTA; CDR2 reads FQGNSA. This CDR3 comprises 15 residues. The CDR3 DNA sequence: TGTGCCAGCAGCTTAGGTGGGACTTTAACCTACGAGCAGTACTTC. The encoded protein is CASSLGGTLTYEQYF.